The T cell receptor beta chain described here comes from a study of T-cell reconstitution after alpha-beta-depleted transplantation in children (dated by TCRdb to between 2015 and 2016). Background on the whole study: Using TCR repertoire profiling, the study quantitatively followed how T-cell immune reconstitution unfolded in children after TCRalphabeta/CD19-depleted allogeneic hematopoietic cell transplantation.

The cysteine opens and the phenylalanine closes a CDR3 of 15 amino acids. Solely the CDR3 DNA is kept, with 45 bases framed from the first base. V is pared back by 4 bases and J by 2 bases, with 14 bases lying between the germline termini. The CDR1 and CDR2 encoded by the germline V gene are SGHRS and YFSETQ. A word on this clonotype: Its recognized antigen is unknown. The sample holds no much larger clone one base away, and base qualities are not on file.

The library was produced with PCR. Sequenced on an Illumina HiSeq 2500. To normalize quantification of the TCRbeta repertoire, the TCR libraries were built with molecular barcoding that relied on unique molecular identifiers. TCRdb reanalyzed the raw reads on its own, using fastp at Q25 for trimming and MiXCR for clone calling, and kept in-frame beta chains. Each CDR3 protein appears once, grouped with its most common genes and DNA. Recorded for this sample are approximately 400,000 distinct CDR3 sequences; under 13% of them occurred a single time. The leading ten clones occupy nearly 5.5% of the sample.

Recombination linked TRBV5-1 to TRBJ2-3; the D gene is possibly TRBD1 or TRBD2, each agreeing over 5 bases. Material: PBMCs from the stem cell graft donor, obtained from the stem cell graft. This sequence originates from a human donor who donated a stem cell graft to a child with acute myeloid leukemia. In nucleotides, the sequence is TGCGCCAGCAGCCCTCTTGGGGACCCCACAGATACGCAGTATTTT. This encodes CASSPLGDPTDTQYF.